This passage covers 18 T cell receptor beta chains from one sample sequenced in a study of shared clonotypes between healthy human individuals. The method was immunoSEQ multiplex PCR; TCRdb's version includes in-frame clones alone and lacks a portion of them. The sample carries hundreds of thousands of clones, about 79% recorded once. The sample comprised PBMCs. All receptors derive from a woman between 40 and 50 years old in good health. Some clones in this sample may be carry-over from other donors' samples.

This clone was counted only a few times. The CDR3: CASSQESPAGGPYEQYF. The CDR3, as DNA: TGTGCCAGCAGCCAAGAAAGCCCAGCGGGAGGGCCCTACGAGCAGTACTTC. The chain joins TRBV4-2 to TRBJ2-5; TRBD2 matches 10 bases. The last part of the DNA fits TRBJ2-7 better; the J call may be wrong. Germline values: CDR1 LGHNA, CDR2 YNFKEQ. CDR3 size: 17 residues.

The chain uses TRBV30 and TRBJ1-4; D is unclear. The CDR3 runs to 12 residues. Between the trimmed V and J ends, which lost 5 bases and 8 bases, there was a span of 12 bases. CDR1 is GTSNPN and CDR2 is SVGIG in the germline V gene (reference sequence). The CDR3 region has the DNA TGTGCCTGGGACCGGGAGAAGGAAAAACTGTTTTTT. This codes for CAWDREKEKLFF. Based on the CDR3 plus reference TRBV30 and TRBJ1-4, the full variable domain is SQTIHQWPATLVQPVGSPLSLECTVEGTSNPNLYWYRQAAGRGLQLLFYSVGIGQISSEVPQNLSASRPQDRQFILSSKKLLLSDSGFYLCAWDREKEKLFFGSGTQLSVL.

V and J are TRBV7-9 and TRBJ1-1; D may be TRBD1 (6 bases). The CDR3 runs to 15 residues. Per the germline V gene, CDR1 is SEHNR and CDR2 is FQNEAQ (reference sequence). V shed 3 bases and J shed 5 bases, with 16 bases lying between them. The CDR3 here is CASSFGTQRGTEAFF. The DNA of the CDR3 is TGTGCCAGCAGCTTCGGGACACAGCGTGGGACTGAAGCTTTCTTT.

V usage is TRBV30 and J usage is TRBJ1-2, with a weak D call TRBD1 (6 bases). The CDR3 consists of 13 residues. Germline assignment: CDR1 GTSNPN and CDR2 SVGIG (reference sequence). Trimming cost V 4 bases and J 10 bases, with 19 bases left between them. The DNA of the CDR3 is TGTGCCTGGAAAATTATAGCAGGGGAGAACTACACCTTC. This codes for CAWKIIAGENYTF.

The chain recombines TRBV7-3 with TRBJ2-1, with 8 bases lining up with TRBD2. The germline CDR1 and CDR2 sequences are SGHTA and FQGTGA. V lost 1 base to trimming and J lost 7 bases; unmatched junction nucleotides: 12. CDR3 size: 17 residues. Here the CDR3 reads CASSLIRSAGVGNEQFF. The CDR3 DNA reads as TGTGCCAGCAGCTTAATTCGGTCAGCGGGAGTTGGTAATGAGCAGTTCTTC.

This chain links TRBV19 with TRBJ2-3; D remains ambiguous. Trimming took 1 base from V and 5 from J, leaving 7 bases between them. In germline, CDR1 is LNHDA, CDR2 SQIVND (reference sequence). This CDR3 has 13 amino acids. CDR3 bases: TGTGCCAGTAGTATAGGGACGGGAGATACGCAGTATTTT. Translation gives CASSIGTGDTQYF. Complete variable domain (other parts from reference TRBV19 and TRBJ2-3): DGGITQSPKYLFRKEGQNVTLSCEQNLNHDAMYWYRQDPGQGLRLIYYSQIVNDFQKGDIAEGYSVSREKKESFPLTVTSAQKNPTAFYLCASSIGTGDTQYFGPGTRLTVL.

Details on this clone: Additional DNA sequences in this sample encode the identical CDR3. V gene TRBV7-9 combines with J gene TRBJ2-7; either TRBD1 or TRBD2 may supply D (5 bases each). The germline V gene encodes CDR1 SEHNR and CDR2 FQNEAQ (reference sequence). The CDR3 totals 14 residues. The V gene lost 5 bases and the J gene lost 1 base, with 12 bases spanning the gap. As DNA, the CDR3 is TGTGCCAGCAGCCTAGGGACCGAATCCTACGAGCAGTACTTC. It codes for CASSLGTESYEQYF.

This chain joins TRBV28 and TRBJ1-4; D unclear. There are 18 residues in the CDR3. Germline-derived CDR1 and CDR2 are MDHEN and SYDVKM. Trimming took 3 bases from V and 10 from J, leaving 27 bases between them. Written as DNA, the CDR3 is TGTGCCAGCAGTTTTGTGGGAGAGAGGATCGGAAGTATTGGAAAACTGTTTTTT. Protein product: CASSFVGERIGSIGKLFF.

The chain recombines TRBV5-1 with TRBJ1-2; D uncertain. The V end lost 0 bases, the J end lost 3 bases, and 12 bases lay between the germline ends. The CDR3 runs 15 residues. Per the germline V gene, CDR1 is SGHRS and CDR2 is YFSETQ. The CDR3, as DNA: TGCGCCAGCAGCTTGGGGGCGGGTCGGGACTATGGCTACACCTTC. Amino acids: CASSLGAGRDYGYTF.

This chain links TRBV4-1 with TRBJ2-7; maybe TRBD1 (7 bases). V was cut by 0 bases and J by 12 bases, with 15 bases left in between. Germline V gene lookup returns CDR1 MGHRA and CDR2 YSYEKL. The CDR3 spans 13 residues. CDR3 DNA sequence: TGCGCCAGCAGCCAAGACACGAGGAGGGGGCGGTACTTC. Residues: CASSQDTRRGRYF.

V and J are TRBV2 and TRBJ2-1; maybe TRBD2 (6 bases). The CDR3 loop spans 16 amino acids. The V gene's germline CDR1 is SNHLY and CDR2 FYNNEI. V lost 0 bases, J lost 3 bases, and 12 bases lay in between. CDR3 nucleotides: TGTGCCAGCAGTGAAGCCCTAGGAGGGTTCTACAATGAGCAGTTCTTC. This gives the protein CASSEALGGFYNEQFF.

This chain links TRBV27 with TRBJ2-3, with TRBD2 identical over 10 bases. V was pared by 4 bases and J by 1 base, with 2 bases of the junction left unmatched. The germline gives CDR1 MNHEY, CDR2 SMNVEV (reference sequence). This CDR3 spans 15 amino acids. DNA of the CDR3: TGTGCCAGCAGTTGGGGGACTAGCGGCACAGATACGCAGTATTTT. It encodes CASSWGTSGTDTQYF.

This clone has only one observation. This chain connects TRBV5-1 to TRBJ1-5; D gene ambiguous. Trimming shortened V by 0 bases and J by 1 base, and 8 bases separated the two germline ends. CDR1 is SGHRS, CDR2 YFSETQ, per germline. The CDR3 spans 15 residues. This CDR3 reads CASSLGSGSNQPQHF. The CDR3 DNA reads TGCGCCAGCAGCTTGGGCAGTGGGAGCAATCAGCCCCAGCATTTT. Full variable domain (remainder filled in from reference TRBV5-1 and TRBJ1-5): KAGVTQTPRYLIKTRGQQVTLSCSPISGHRSVSWYQQTPGQGLQFLFEYFSETQRNKGNFPGRFSGRQFSNSRSEMNVSTLELGDSALYLCASSLGSGSNQPQHFGDGTRLSIL.

This chain links TRBV14 with TRBJ2-5; D not certain. The CDR3 extends over 15 amino acids. V was clipped by 1 base and J by 0 bases, with 9 bases between them. CDR1 is SGHDN and CDR2 is FVKESK in the germline V gene. CDR3 coding DNA: TGTGCCAGCAGCCAAGTCTCGTCACACCAAGAGACCCAGTACTTC. Protein sequence: CASSQVSSHQETQYF.

The rearrangement uses TRBV19 and TRBJ2-3; perhaps TRBD1 as D (6 bases). The germline gives CDR1 LNHDA, CDR2 SQIVND (reference sequence). Trimming removed 3 bases at V and 3 bases at J, with 16 bases between. The CDR3 extends over 16 amino acids. DNA of the CDR3: TGTGCCAGTAGTATCGTCGGCAGGGACATTACAGATACGCAGTATTTT. It specifies CASSIVGRDITDTQYF.

The V and J genes are TRBV6-1 and TRBJ1-2, with D unclear. The CDR3 spans 14 residues. Trimming stripped 4 bases from V and 0 bases from J, with 9 bases between. The germline V gene has CDR1 MNHNS and CDR2 SASEGT. CDR3 in amino acids: CASSVLGSNYGYTF. The CDR3 DNA reads as TGTGCCAGCAGTGTTCTAGGTTCTAACTATGGCTACACCTTC.

The CDR3 nucleotides are TGTGCCAGCAGTCCCCGGACTAGCGGGAATTTCCACGAGCAGTACTTC. Its translation: CASSPRTSGNFHEQYF. The chain has TRBV28 and TRBJ2-7, with 12 bases aligning to TRBD2. Germline loops: CDR1 MDHEN, CDR2 SYDVKM. The trim removed 5 bases at V and 5 bases at J, leaving 10 bases unmatched. The CDR3 extends over 16 amino acids. Full variable domain (remainder filled in from reference TRBV28 and TRBJ2-7): DVKVTQSSRYLVKRTGEKVFLECVQDMDHENMFWYRQDPGLGLRLIYFSYDVKMKEKGDIPEGYSVSREKKERFSLILESASTNQTSMYLCASSPRTSGNFHEQYFGPGTRLTVT.

The genes are TRBV28 and TRBJ1-5; tentatively, D is TRBD1 (6 bases). CDR3 length: 13 residues. Trimming shortened V by 4 bases and J by 5 bases, and 9 bases separated the two germline ends. Germline lookup yields CDR1 MDHEN and CDR2 SYDVKM. The CDR3 nucleotides are TGTGCCAGCAGTTCAGGGGTTGATCAGCCCCAGCATTTT. Protein sequence: CASSSGVDQPQHF.